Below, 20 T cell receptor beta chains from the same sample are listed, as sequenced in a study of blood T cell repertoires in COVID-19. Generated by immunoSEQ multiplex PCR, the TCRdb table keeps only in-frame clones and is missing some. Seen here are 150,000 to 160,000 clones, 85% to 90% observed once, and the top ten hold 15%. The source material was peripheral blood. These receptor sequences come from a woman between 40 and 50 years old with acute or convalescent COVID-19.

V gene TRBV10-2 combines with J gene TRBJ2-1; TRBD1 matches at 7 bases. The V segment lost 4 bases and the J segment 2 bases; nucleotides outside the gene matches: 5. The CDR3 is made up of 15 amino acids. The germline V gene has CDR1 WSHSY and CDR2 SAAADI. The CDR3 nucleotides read TGCGCCAGCAGTGGGGTGGGACAGACCTACAATGAGCAGTTCTTC. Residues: CASSGVGQTYNEQFF.

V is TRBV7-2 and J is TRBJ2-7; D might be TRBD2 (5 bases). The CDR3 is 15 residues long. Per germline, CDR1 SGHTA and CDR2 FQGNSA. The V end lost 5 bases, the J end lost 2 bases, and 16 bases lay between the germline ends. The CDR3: CASSPDPRRAYEQYF. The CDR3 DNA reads TGTGCCAGCAGCCCAGACCCCCGGCGGGCCTACGAGCAGTACTTC.

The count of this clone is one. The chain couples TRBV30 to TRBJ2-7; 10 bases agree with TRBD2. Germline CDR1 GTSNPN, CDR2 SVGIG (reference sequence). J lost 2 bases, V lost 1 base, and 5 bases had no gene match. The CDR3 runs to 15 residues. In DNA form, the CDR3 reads TGTGCCTGGAGTGCAGGGACTAGCGTCACCTACGAGCAGTACTTC. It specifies CAWSAGTSVTYEQYF.

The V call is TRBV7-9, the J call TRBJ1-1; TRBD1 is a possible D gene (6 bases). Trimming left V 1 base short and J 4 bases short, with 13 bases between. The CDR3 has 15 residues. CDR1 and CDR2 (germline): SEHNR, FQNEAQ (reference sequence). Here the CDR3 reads CASSLGGRVVTEAFF. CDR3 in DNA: TGTGCCAGCAGCTTAGGGGGGCGGGTAGTCACTGAAGCTTTCTTT.

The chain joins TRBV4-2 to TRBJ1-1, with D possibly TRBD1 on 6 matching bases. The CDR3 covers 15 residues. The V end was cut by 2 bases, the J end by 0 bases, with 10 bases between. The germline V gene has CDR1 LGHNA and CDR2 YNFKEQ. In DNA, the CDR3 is TGTGCCAGCAGCCAACCGGGGGGGCTGAACACTGAAGCTTTCTTT. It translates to CASSQPGGLNTEAFF.

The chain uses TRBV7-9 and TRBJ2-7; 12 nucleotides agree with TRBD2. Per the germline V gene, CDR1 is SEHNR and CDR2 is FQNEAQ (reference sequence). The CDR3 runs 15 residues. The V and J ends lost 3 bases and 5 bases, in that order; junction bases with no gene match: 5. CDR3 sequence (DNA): TGTGCCAGCAGCTTGACTAGCGGGGGAGGGCACGAGCAGTACTTC. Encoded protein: CASSLTSGGGHEQYF. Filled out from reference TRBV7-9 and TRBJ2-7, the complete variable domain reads DTGVSQNPRHKITKRGQNVTFRCDPISEHNRLYWYRQTLGQGPEFLTYFQNEAQLEKSRLLSDRFSAERPKGSFSTLEIQRTEQGDSAMYLCASSLTSGGGHEQYFGPGTRLTVT.

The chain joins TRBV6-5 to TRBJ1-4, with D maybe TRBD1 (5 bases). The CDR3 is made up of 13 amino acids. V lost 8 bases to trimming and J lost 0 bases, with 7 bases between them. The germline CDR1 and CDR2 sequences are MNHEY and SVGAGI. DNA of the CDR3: TGTGCCAGCGGGGGGGCAACTAATGAAAAACTGTTTTTT. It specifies CASGGATNEKLFF.

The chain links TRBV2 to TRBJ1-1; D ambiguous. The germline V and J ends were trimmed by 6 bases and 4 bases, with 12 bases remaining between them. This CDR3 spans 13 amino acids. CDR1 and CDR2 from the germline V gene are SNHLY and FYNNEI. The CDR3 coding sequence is TGTGCCAGCAGCGCGGACTCGGGCACTGAAGCTTTCTTT. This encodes CASSADSGTEAFF.

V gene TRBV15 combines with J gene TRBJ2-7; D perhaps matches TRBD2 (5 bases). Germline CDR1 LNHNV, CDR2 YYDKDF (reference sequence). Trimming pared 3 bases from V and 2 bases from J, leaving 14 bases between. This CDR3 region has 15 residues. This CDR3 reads CATSSVLAFTYEQYF. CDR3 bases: TGTGCCACCAGCAGTGTTCTAGCTTTTACCTACGAGCAGTACTTC.

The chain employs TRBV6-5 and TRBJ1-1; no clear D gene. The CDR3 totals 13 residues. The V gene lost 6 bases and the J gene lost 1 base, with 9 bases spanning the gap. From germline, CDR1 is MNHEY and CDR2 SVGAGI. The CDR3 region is CASRNTGNTEAFF. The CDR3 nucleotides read TGTGCCAGCAGGAATACGGGGAACACTGAAGCTTTCTTT.

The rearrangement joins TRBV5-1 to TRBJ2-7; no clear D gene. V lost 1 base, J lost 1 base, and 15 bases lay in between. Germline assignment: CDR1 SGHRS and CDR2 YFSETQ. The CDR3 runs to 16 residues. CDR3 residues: CASSLPGSWISYEQYF. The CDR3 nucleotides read TGCGCCAGCAGCTTGCCGGGTTCATGGATTTCCTACGAGCAGTACTTC.

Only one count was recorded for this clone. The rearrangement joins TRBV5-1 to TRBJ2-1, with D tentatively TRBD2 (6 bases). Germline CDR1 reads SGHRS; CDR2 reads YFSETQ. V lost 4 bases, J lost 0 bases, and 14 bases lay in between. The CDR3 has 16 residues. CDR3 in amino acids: CASSNVAASSYNEQFF. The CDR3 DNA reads TGCGCCAGCAGCAACGTAGCGGCCAGCTCCTACAATGAGCAGTTCTTC.

CDR3 DNA: TGTGCCAGCAGTGAATTGGGGGGGCTGGGCTATGGCTACACCTTC. Its protein is CASSELGGLGYGYTF. The J gene is TRBJ1-2, the V gene TRBV6-1, with D perhaps matching TRBD1 (6 bases). The V end lost 2 bases, the J end lost 4 bases, and 14 bases lay between the germline ends. The CDR3 has 15 amino acids. Germline assignment: CDR1 MNHNS and CDR2 SASEGT.

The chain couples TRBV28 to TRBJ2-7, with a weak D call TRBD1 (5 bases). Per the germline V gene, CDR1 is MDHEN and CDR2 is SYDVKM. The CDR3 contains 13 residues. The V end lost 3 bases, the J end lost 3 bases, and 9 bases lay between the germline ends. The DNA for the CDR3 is TGTGCCAGCAGTTTTCCAGGGAACTACGAGCAGTACTTC. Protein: CASSFPGNYEQYF. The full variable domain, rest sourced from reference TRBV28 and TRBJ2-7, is DVKVTQSSRYLVKRTGEKVFLECVQDMDHENMFWYRQDPGLGLRLIYFSYDVKMKEKGDIPEGYSVSREKKERFSLILESASTNQTSMYLCASSFPGNYEQYFGPGTRLTVT.

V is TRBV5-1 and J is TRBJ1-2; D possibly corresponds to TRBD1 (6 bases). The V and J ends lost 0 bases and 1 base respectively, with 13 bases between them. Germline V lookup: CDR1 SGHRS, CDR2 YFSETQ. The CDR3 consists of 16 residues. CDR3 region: CASSLDGQGFNYGYTF. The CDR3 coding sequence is TGCGCCAGCAGCTTGGACGGGCAGGGGTTTAACTATGGCTACACCTTC.

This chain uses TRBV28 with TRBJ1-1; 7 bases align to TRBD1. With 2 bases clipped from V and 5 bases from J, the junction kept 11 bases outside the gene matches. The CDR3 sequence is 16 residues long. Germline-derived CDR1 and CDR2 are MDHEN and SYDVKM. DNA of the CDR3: TGTGCCAGCAGTTTAGGGGACAGTAGTTTCCGAACTGAAGCTTTCTTT. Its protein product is CASSLGDSSFRTEAFF.

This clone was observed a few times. The CDR3 DNA reads as TGTGCCAGCAGTGAATCGGACACCGGGGAGCTGTTTTTT. Translating gives CASSESDTGELFF. The chain combines TRBV6-4 with TRBJ2-2; D not resolved. The CDR3 is 13 amino acids. Germline V CDR1 and CDR2: MRHNA, SNTAGT. Deletions cut 3 bases from V and 3 bases from J, with 5 bases between.

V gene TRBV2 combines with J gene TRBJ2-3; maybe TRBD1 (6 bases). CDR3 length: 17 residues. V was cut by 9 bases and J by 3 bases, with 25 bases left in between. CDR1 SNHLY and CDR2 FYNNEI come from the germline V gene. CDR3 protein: CASFEEQGLARTDTQYF. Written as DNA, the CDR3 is TGTGCCAGTTTCGAAGAACAGGGCCTCGCGAGGACAGATACGCAGTATTTT.

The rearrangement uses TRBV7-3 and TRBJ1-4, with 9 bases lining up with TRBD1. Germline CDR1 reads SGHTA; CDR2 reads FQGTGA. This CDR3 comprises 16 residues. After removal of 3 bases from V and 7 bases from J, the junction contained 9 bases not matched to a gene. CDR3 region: CASSFYRGRLSEKLFF. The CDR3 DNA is TGTGCCAGCAGCTTCTACAGGGGGCGGTTAAGTGAAAAACTGTTTTTT.

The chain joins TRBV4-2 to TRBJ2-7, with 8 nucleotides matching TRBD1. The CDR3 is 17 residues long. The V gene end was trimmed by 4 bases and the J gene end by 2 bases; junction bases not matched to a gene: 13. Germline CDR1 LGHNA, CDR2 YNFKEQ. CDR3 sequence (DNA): TGTGCCAGCAGCCTGTCACCCGGGACAGGATTCCCCTACGAGCAGTACTTC. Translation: CASSLSPGTGFPYEQYF.